This TCR beta chain was documented in a study of CXCR3-negative and CXCR3-positive naive CD8 T cells. Points from the study as a whole: Naive CXCR3-positive cells had TRB CDR3s more hydrophobic than those of CXCR3-negative naive cells. Both naive subsets had comparably high diversity; memory CD8+ cells much lower.

As for this clonotype: The antigen remains unidentified.

CDR3 length equals 15 residues. Germline values: CDR1 MNHEY, CDR2 SMNVEV (reference sequence). The TRB cDNA libraries were prepared by 5' RACE with UMI labels. TCRdb reprocessed the 5' RACE reads, with one entry per CDR3 protein and no DNA. Its clone listing holds 55,000 to 75,000 distinct CDR3 sequences. V usage is TRBV27 and J usage is TRBJ2-1; no DNA is available, so the TRBD2 call from TCRdb remains unchecked. This TCR came from a human donor in good health. Some clones in this sample may be carry-over from other donors' samples. The sequenced sample was naive CXCR3+ CD8+ T cells from blood. Specified subset: CD45RO-CCR7+CD27+CD95- naive CD8+ T cells expressing CXCR3 (TNR3+). The CDR3 is CASSSSGAGSNEQFF.